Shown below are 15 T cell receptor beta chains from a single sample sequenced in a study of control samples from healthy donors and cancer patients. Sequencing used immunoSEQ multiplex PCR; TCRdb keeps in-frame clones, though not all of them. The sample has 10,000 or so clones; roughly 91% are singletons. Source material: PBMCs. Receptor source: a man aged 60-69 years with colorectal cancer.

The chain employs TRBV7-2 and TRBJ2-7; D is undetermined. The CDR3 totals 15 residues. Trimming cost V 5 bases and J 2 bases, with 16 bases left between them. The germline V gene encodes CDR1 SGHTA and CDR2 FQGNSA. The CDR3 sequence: CASSAATIAPYEQYF. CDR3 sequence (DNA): TGTGCCAGCAGCGCAGCTACAATCGCCCCCTACGAGCAGTACTTC.

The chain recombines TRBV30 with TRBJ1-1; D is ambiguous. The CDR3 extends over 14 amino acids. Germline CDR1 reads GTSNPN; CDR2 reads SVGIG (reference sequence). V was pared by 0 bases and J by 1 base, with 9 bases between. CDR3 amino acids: CAWSVQSGNTEAFF. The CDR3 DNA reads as TGTGCCTGGAGTGTACAGTCAGGGAACACTGAAGCTTTCTTT.

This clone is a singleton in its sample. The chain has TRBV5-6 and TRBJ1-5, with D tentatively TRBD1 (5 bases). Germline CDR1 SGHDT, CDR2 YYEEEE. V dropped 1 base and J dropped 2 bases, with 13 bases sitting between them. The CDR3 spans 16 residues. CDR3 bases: TGTGCCAGCAGCTTGAGTTGGGGGAGTGGCAATCAGCCCCAGCATTTT. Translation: CASSLSWGSGNQPQHF.

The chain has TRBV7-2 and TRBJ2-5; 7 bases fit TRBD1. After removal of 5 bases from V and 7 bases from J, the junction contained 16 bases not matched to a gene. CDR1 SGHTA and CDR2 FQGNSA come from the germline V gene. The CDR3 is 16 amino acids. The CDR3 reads CASSLPGRGGIGTQYF. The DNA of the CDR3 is TGTGCCAGCAGCCTCCCGGGCCGAGGGGGCATTGGGACCCAGTACTTC.

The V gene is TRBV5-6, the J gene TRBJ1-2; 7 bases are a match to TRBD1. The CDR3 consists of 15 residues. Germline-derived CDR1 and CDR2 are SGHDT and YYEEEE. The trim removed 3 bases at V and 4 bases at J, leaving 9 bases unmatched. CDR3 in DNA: TGTGCCAGCAGCTCACCCGGGACAGTGGCCTATGGCTACACCTTC. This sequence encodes CASSSPGTVAYGYTF.

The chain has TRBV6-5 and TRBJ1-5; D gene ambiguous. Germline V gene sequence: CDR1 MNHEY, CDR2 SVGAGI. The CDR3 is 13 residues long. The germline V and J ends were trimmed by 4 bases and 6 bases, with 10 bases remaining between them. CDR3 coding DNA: TGTGCCAGCAGTTTCTTCAATGGTCAGCCCCAGCATTTT. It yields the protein CASSFFNGQPQHF.

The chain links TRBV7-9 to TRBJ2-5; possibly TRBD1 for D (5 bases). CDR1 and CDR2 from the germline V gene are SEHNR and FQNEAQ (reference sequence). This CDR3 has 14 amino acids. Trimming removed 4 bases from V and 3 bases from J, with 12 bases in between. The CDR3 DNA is TGTGCCAGCAGCTACGCCGTGGACAAAGAGACCCAGTACTTC. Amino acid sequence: CASSYAVDKETQYF.

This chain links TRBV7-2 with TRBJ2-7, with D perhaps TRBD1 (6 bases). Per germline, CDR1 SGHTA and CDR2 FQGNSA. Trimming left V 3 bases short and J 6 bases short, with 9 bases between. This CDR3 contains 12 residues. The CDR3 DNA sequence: TGTGCCAGCAGCTTGGACAGAGGCGAGCAGTACTTC. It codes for CASSLDRGEQYF.

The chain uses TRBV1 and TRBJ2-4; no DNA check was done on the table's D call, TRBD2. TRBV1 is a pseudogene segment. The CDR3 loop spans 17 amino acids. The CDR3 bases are TGCACCAGCAGCCACGACGGGGGGGCCCTTGTTAAAAACATTCAGTACTTC. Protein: CTSSHDGGALVKNIQYF.

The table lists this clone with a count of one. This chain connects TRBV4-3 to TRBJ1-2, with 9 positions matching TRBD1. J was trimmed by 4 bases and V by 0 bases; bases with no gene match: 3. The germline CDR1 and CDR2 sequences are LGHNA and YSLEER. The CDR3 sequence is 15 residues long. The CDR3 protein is CASSQEKTGGYGYTF. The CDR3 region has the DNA TGCGCCAGCAGCCAAGAAAAGACAGGGGGCTATGGCTACACCTTC.

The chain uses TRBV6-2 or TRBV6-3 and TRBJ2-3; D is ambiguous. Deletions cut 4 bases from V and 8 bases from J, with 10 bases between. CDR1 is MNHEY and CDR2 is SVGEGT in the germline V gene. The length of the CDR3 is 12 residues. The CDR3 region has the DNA TGTGCCAGCAGTTCCACCACATTTACGCAGTATTTT. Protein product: CASSSTTFTQYF.

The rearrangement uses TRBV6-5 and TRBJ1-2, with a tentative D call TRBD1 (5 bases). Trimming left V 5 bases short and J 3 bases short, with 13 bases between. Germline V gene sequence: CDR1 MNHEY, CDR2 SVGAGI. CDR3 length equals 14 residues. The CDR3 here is CASSTTRQYYGYTF. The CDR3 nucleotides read TGTGCCAGCAGTACCACCCGACAGTACTATGGCTACACCTTC.

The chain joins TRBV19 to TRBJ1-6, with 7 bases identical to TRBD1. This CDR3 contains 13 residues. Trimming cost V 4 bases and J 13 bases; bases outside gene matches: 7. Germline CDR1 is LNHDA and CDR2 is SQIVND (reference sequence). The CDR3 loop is CASSTTGQYPLHF. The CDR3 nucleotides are TGTGCCAGTAGTACCACGGGACAGTACCCCCTCCACTTT. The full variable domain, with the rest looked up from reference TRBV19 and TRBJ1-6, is DGGITQSPKYLFRKEGQNVTLSCEQNLNHDAMYWYRQDPGQGLRLIYYSQIVNDFQKGDIAEGYSVSREKKESFPLTVTSAQKNPTAFYLCASSTTGQYPLHFGNGTRLTVT.

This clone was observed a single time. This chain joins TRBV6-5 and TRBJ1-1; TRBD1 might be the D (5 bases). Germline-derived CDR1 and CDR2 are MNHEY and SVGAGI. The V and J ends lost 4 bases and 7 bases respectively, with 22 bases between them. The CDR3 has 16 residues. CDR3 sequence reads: CASSCRPGKGCNEAFF. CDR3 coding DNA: TGTGCCAGCAGTTGCCGTCCCGGAAAGGGGTGTAATGAAGCTTTCTTT.

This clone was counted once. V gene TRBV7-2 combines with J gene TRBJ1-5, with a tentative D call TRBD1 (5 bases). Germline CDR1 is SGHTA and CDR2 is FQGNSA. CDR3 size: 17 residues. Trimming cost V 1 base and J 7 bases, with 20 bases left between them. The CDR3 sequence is CASSLGDGLAQEQPQHF. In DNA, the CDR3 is TGTGCCAGCAGCTTAGGGGACGGGTTGGCCCAAGAACAGCCCCAGCATTTT.